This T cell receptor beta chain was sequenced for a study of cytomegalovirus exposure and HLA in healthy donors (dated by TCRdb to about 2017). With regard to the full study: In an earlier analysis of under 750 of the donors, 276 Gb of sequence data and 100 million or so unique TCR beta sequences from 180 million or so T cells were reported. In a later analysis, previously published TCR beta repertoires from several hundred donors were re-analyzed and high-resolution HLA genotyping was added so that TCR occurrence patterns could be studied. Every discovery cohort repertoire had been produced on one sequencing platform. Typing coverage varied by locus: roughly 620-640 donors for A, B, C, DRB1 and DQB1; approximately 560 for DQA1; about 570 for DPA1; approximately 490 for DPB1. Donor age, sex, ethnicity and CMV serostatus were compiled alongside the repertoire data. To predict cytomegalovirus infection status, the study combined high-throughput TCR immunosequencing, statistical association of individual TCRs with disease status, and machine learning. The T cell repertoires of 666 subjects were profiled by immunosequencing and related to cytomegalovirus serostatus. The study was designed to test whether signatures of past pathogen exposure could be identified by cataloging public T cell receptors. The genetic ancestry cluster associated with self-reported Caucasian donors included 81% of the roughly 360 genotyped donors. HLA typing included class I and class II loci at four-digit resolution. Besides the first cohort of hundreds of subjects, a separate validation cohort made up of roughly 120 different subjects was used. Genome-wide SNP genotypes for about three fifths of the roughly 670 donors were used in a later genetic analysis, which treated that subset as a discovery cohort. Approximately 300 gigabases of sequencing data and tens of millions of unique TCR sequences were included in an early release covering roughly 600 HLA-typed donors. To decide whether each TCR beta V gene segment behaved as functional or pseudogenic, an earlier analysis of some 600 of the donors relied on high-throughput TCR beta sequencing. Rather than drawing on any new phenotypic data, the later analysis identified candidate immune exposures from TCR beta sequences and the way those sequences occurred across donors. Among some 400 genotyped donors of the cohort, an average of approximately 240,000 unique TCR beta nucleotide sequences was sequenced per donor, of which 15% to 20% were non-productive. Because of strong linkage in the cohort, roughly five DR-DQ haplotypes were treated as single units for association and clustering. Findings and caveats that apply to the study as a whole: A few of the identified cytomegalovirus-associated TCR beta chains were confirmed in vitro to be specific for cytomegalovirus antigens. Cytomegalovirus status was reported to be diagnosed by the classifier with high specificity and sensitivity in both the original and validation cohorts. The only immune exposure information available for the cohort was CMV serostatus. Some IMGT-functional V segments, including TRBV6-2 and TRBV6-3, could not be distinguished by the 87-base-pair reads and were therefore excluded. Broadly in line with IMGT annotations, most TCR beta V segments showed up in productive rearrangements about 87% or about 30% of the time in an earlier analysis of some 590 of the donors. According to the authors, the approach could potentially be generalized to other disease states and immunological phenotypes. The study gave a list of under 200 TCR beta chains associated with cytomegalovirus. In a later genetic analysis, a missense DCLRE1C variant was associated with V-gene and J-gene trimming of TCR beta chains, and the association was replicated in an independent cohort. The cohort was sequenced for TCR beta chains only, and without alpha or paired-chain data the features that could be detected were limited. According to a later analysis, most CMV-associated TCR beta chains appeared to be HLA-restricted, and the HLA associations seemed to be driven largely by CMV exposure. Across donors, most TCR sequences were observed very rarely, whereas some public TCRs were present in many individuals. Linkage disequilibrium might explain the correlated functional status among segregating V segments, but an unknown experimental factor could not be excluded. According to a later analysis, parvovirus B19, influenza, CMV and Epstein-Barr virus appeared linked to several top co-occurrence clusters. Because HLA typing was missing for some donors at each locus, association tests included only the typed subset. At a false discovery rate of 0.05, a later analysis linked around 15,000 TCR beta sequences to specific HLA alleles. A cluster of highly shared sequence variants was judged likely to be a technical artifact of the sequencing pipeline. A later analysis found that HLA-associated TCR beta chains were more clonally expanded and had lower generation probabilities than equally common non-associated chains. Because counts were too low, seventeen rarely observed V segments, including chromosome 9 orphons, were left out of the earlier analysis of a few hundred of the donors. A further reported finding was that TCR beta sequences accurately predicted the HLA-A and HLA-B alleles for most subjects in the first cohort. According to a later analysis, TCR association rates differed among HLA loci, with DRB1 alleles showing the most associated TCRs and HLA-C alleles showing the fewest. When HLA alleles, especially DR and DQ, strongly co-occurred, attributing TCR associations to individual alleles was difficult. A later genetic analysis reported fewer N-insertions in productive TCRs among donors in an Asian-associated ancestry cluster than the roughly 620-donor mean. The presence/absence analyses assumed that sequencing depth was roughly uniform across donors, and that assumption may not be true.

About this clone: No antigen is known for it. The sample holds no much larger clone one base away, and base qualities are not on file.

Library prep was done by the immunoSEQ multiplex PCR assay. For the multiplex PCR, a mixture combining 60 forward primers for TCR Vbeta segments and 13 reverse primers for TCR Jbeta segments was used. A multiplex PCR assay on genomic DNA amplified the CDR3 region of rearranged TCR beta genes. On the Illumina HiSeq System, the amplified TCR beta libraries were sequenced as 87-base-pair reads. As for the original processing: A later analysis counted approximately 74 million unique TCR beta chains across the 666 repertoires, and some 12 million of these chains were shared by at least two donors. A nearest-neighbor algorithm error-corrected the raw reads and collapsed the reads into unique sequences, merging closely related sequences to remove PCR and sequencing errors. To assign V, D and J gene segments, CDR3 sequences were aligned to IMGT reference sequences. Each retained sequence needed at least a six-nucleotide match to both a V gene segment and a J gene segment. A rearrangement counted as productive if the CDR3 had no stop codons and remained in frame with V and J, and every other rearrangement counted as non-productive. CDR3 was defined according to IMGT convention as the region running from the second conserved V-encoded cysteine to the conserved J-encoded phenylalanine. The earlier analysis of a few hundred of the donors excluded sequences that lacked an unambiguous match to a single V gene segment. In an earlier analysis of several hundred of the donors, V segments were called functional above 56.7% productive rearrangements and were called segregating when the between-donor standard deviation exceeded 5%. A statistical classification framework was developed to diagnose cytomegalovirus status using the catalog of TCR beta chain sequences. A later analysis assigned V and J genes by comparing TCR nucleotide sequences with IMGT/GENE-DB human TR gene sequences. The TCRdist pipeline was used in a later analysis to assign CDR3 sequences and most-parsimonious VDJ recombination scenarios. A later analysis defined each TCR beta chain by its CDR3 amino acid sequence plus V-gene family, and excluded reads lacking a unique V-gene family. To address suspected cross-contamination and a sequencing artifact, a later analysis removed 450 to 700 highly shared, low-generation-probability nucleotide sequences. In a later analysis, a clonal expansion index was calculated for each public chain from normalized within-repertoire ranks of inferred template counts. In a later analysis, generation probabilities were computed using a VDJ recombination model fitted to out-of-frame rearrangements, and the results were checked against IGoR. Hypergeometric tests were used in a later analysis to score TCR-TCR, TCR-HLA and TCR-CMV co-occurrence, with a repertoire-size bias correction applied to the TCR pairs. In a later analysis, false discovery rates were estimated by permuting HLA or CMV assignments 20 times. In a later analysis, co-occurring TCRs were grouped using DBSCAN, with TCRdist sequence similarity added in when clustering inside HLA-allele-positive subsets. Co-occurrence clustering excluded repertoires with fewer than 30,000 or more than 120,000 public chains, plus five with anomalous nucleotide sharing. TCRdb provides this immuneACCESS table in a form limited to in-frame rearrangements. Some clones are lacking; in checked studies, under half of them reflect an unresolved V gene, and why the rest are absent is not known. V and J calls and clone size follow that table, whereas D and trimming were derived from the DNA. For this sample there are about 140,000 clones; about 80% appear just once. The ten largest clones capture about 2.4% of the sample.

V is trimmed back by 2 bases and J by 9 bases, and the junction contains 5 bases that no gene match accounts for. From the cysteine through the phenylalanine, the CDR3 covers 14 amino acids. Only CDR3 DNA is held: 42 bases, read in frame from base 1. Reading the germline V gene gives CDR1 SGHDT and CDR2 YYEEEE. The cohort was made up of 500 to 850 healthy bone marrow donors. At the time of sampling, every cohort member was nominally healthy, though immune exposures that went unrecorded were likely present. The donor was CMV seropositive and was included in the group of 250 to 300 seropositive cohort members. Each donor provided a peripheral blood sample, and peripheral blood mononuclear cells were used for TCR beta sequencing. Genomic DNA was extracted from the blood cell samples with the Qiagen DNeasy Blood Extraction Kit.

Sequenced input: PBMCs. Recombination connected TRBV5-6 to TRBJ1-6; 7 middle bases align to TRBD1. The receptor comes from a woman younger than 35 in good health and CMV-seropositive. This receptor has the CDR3 CASSFRQGSSPLHF. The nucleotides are TGTGCCAGCAGCTTTAGACAGGGAAGTTCACCCCTCCACTTT.